This T cell receptor beta chain was sequenced for a study of cytomegalovirus exposure and HLA in healthy donors. Broader study findings: Reported results showed that the classifier diagnosed cytomegalovirus status with high specificity and sensitivity. The study put some 150 TCR beta chains on its list as cytomegalovirus-associated.

This clone came up once. The antigen remains undetermined. The CDR3 contains 17 residues. The V gene end was trimmed by 0 bases and the J gene end by 2 bases; junction bases not matched to a gene: 7. Germline assignment: CDR1 LGHNA and CDR2 YNFKEQ. The method was immunoSEQ multiplex PCR; TCRdb's version includes in-frame clones alone and lacks a portion of them. Here the sample spans around 150,000 clones, roughly 96% being singletons. The sample comprised PBMCs. V is TRBV4-2 and J is TRBJ2-7; 10 bases match TRBD2. The clonotype was recovered from a woman between 18 and 30 years old in good health and CMV-seronegative. The CDR3 coding sequence is TGTGCCAGCAGCCAAGATTTCCAGCGGGGGGGCGCCTACGAGCAGTACTTC. This encodes CASSQDFQRGGAYEQYF.